The TCR beta chain described here comes from a study of cytomegalovirus exposure and HLA in healthy donors. Study conclusions and caveats: Of the V segments, some could not be distinguished, including TRBV6-2 and TRBV6-3, and were excluded. A few of the chains that were CMV-associated were confirmed in vitro to be specific for CMV antigens. Researchers had no immune exposure information except CMV serostatus available.

As regards this clone: As yet, its antigen is unknown.

It was with 60 Vbeta and 13 Jbeta primers that the PCR ran. The protocol was immunoSEQ multiplex PCR, while the TCRdb copy is restricted to in-frame clones and leaves out a portion. Here the sample spans roughly 110,000 clones, roughly 80% being singletons. This CDR3 contains 15 residues. Germline CDR1 reads SQVTM; CDR2 reads ANQGSEA. Trimming cost V 6 bases and J 7 bases; bases outside gene matches: 14. This receptor was identified in a man aged 30 to 45 in good health and CMV-seronegative. The V call is TRBV29-1, the J call TRBJ2-3; 9 bases map to TRBD2. Specimen: PBMCs. The CDR3 loop reads CSVRIAGESGNTQYF. The DNA for the CDR3 is TGCAGCGTACGGATAGCGGGGGAAAGTGGGAATACGCAGTATTTT.